The clone carrying this T cell receptor (beta chain) was seen a handful of times. What it recognizes is unknown. This sample is part of a study of vaccination and CD4 T cells after COVID-19. Study-wide context: Post-COVID sampling occurred a median approximately 100 days after diagnosis (range 35 to 161). SARS-CoV-2, HCoV-NL63, HCoV-OC43 and HCoV-229E supplied the overlapping spike peptides used to stimulate cells. General study results and limits: Detection of a median around 85% of reactive clones in convalescent patients was confined to the period after vaccination.

Once obtained from cultured CD4+ T cells, the DNA was sequenced using the Oncomine TCR Beta short-read assay. TCRdb independently ran MiXCR on the PCR reads; one entry per CDR3 protein. The table records over 10,000 distinct CDR3 sequences, about two fifths of them present only once. Sample treatment: 10-day PBMC culture with coronavirus spike peptide pools or control peptides (ViraFEST assay). This CDR3 spans 12 amino acids. V was trimmed by 4 bases and J by 1 base, leaving 4 bases between them. Germline CDR1 reads MNHNS; CDR2 reads SASEGT. The chain joins TRBV6-1 to TRBJ1-1; D ambiguous. The sequenced material came from CD4+ T cells from blood, cultured in vitro. This clonotype was sampled from a human donor who had recovered from COVID-19. The CDR3 DNA reads as TGTGCCAGCAGTGTCGGGAACACTGAAGCTTTCTTT. The encoded protein is CASSVGNTEAFF.